This entry lists 30 T cell receptor beta chains sequenced from one sample in a study of siplizumab effects on memory and regulatory T cells. Method: immunoSEQ multiplex PCR; TCRdb's copy keeps in-frame clones and lacks some. The table lists roughly 68,000 clones, around four fifths of them singletons. Sequencing was done on a sample of memory CD4+ T cells sorted from blood. The receptors originated from a human donor in good health.

The J gene is TRBJ2-1, the V gene TRBV7-9; weak D call: TRBD1 (5 bases). The germline gives CDR1 SEHNR, CDR2 FQNEAQ (reference sequence). The CDR3 contains 14 residues. Trimming pared 1 base from V and 10 bases from J, leaving 14 bases between. For the CDR3, the DNA is TGTGCCAGCAGCTTAGATGGGGCTTTCGGCGAGCAGTTCTTC. Translating gives CASSLDGAFGEQFF.

The chain has TRBV2 and TRBJ1-5; D not resolved. CDR1 and CDR2 (germline): SNHLY, FYNNEI. This CDR3 has 16 amino acids. V lost 4 bases, J lost 2 bases, and 15 bases lay in between. The CDR3: CASSARARTRNQPQHF. DNA for the CDR3: TGTGCCAGCAGTGCTCGGGCCAGAACTCGCAATCAGCCCCAGCATTTT.

The chain is built from TRBV28 and TRBJ1-4; no firm D call. V shed 6 bases and J shed 2 bases, with 4 bases lying between them. The length of the CDR3 is 12 residues. Germline lookup yields CDR1 MDHEN and CDR2 SYDVKM. The DNA for the CDR3 is TGTGCCAGCAGCTCTACTAATGAAAAACTGTTTTTT. This sequence encodes CASSSTNEKLFF.

This clone was seen only a few times. This rearrangement joins TRBV5-8 to TRBJ2-2, with 8 bases fitting TRBD1. This CDR3 is built from 15 residues. CDR1 and CDR2 from the germline V gene are SGHTS and YDEGEE. V lost 0 bases, J lost 4 bases, and 2 bases stayed unmatched. This chain's CDR3 is CASSLGQGFTGELFF. In DNA form, the CDR3 reads TGTGCCAGCAGCTTGGGACAGGGGTTCACCGGGGAGCTGTTTTTT.

In this sample, this clone turned up once. The chain carries TRBV6-1 and TRBJ2-7; D unclear. Germline loops: CDR1 MNHNS, CDR2 SASEGT. The length of the CDR3 is 15 residues. Trimming removed 4 bases from V and 2 bases from J, with 15 bases in between. CDR3 in amino acids: CASSVGQYPTYEQYF. CDR3 DNA sequence: TGTGCCAGCAGTGTAGGGCAGTACCCTACCTACGAGCAGTACTTC.

The chain employs TRBV2 and TRBJ1-5; D is ambiguous. Germline CDR1 SNHLY, CDR2 FYNNEI. V was clipped by 4 bases and J by 2 bases, with 6 bases between them. The CDR3 is 13 amino acids. CDR3 loop: CASSVDGNQPQHF. CDR3 DNA sequence: TGTGCCAGCAGTGTGGACGGCAATCAGCCCCAGCATTTT.

The V and J genes are TRBV7-6 and TRBJ2-7; D is unclear. CDR1 and CDR2 (germline): SGHVS, FNYEAQ. V was pared by 1 base and J by 0 bases, with 7 bases between. The CDR3 contains 14 residues. The CDR3 loop reads CASSLEVGSYEQYF. In DNA, the CDR3 is TGTGCCAGCAGCTTAGAGGTGGGCTCCTACGAGCAGTACTTC.

This clone is a singleton in its sample. The chain links TRBV27 to TRBJ2-1; unclear D gene. The CDR3 totals 10 residues. The ends were cut back, 7 bases at V and 8 bases at J, with 6 bases in the middle. The germline V gene encodes CDR1 MNHEY and CDR2 SMNVEV (reference sequence). CDR3 nucleotides: TGTGCCAGCACTTACGATGAGCAGTTCTTC. This sequence encodes CASTYDEQFF.

This sequence joins TRBV19 and TRBJ1-6; 7 bases fit TRBD1. The CDR3 totals 11 residues. Unmatched junction bases numbered 2, after V lost 6 bases and J lost 12 bases. Germline V lookup: CDR1 LNHDA, CDR2 SQIVND (reference sequence). The CDR3 loop reads CASSRTGPLHF. CDR3 DNA: TGTGCCAGTAGCCGGACAGGACCCCTCCACTTT.

The chain links TRBV19 to TRBJ1-3; TRBD1 matches 8 bases. With V trimmed by 7 bases and J by 5 bases, 10 bases remained unmatched. Germline V lookup: CDR1 LNHDA, CDR2 SQIVND (reference sequence). CDR3 length: 15 amino acids. The CDR3 coding sequence is TGTGCCAGTACCCCAGGGGGCATTTATCGAAACACCATATATTTT. Translating it yields CASTPGGIYRNTIYF.

J is TRBJ1-2 and V is TRBV18, with D unresolved. The germline CDR1 and CDR2 sequences are KGHSH and LQKENI. V lost 6 bases, J lost 7 bases, and 18 bases lay in between. This CDR3 has 14 residues. The CDR3 loop reads CASSSDTLQPGYTF. CDR3 nucleotide sequence: TGTGCCAGCTCCTCCGACACACTCCAGCCTGGCTACACCTTC. Drawing the rest from reference TRBV18 and TRBJ1-2, the complete variable domain is NAGVMQNPRHLVRRRGQEARLRCSPMKGHSHVYWYRQLPEEGLKFMVYLQKENIIDESGMPKERFSAEFPKEGPSILRIQQVVRGDSAAYFCASSSDTLQPGYTFGSGTRLTVV.

This clone was counted a few times. V and J are TRBV29-1 and TRBJ2-7; weak D call: TRBD2 (7 bases). The germline V and J ends were trimmed by 0 bases and 4 bases, with 13 bases remaining between them. The CDR3 is 14 residues long. Germline values: CDR1 SQVTM, CDR2 ANQGSEA. The CDR3 here is CSVEDTGGEYEQYF. The CDR3 region has the DNA TGCAGCGTTGAAGATACGGGGGGCGAATACGAGCAGTACTTC.

The rearrangement links TRBV19 to TRBJ1-2; 7 bases are shared with TRBD1. Germline trimming cut 5 bases from V and 7 bases from J; bases unmatched to any gene: 10. The CDR3 sequence is 14 residues long. Germline V CDR1 and CDR2: LNHDA, SQIVND (reference sequence). CDR3 sequence (DNA): TGTGCCAGTAGTGTCCAGGGGGGGAATGCTGGCTACACCTTC. This translates into CASSVQGGNAGYTF.

The chain combines TRBV29-1 with TRBJ2-3, with TRBD1 identical over 7 bases. CDR3 size: 14 residues. V lost 5 bases to trimming and J lost 0 bases; unmatched junction nucleotides: 5. In germline, CDR1 is SQVTM, CDR2 ANQGSEA. CDR3 sequence: CSVRDSFSTDTQYF. The CDR3 DNA sequence: TGCAGCGTTCGGGACAGCTTTAGCACAGATACGCAGTATTTT.

The chain is built from TRBV7-2 and TRBJ2-7, with D tentatively TRBD1 or TRBD2 (5 bases each). Germline loops: CDR1 SGHTA, CDR2 FQGNSA. V was trimmed by 4 bases and J by 3 bases, leaving 13 bases between them. The CDR3 consists of 14 residues. This CDR3 is CASSSGLGYYEQYF. Written as DNA, the CDR3 is TGTGCCAGCAGCTCGGGGCTAGGCTACTACGAGCAGTACTTC.

The chain joins TRBV7-9 to TRBJ2-4; 10 bases match TRBD2. Trimming cost V 1 base and J 7 bases; bases outside gene matches: 16. This CDR3 spans 19 amino acids. Germline loops: CDR1 SEHNR, CDR2 FQNEAQ (reference sequence). This CDR3 reads CASSLDGWLAGARGNIQYF. Here the CDR3 DNA reads TGTGCCAGCAGCTTAGATGGATGGCTAGCGGGAGCCCGGGGGAACATTCAGTACTTC. The whole variable domain, remainder taken from reference TRBV7-9 and TRBJ2-4, is DTGVSQNPRHKITKRGQNVTFRCDPISEHNRLYWYRQTLGQGPEFLTYFQNEAQLEKSRLLSDRFSAERPKGSFSTLEIQRTEQGDSAMYLCASSLDGWLAGARGNIQYFGAGTRLSVL.

V is TRBV13 and J is TRBJ2-1; D may be TRBD2 (6 bases). Germline CDR1 reads PRHDT; CDR2 reads FYEKMQ (reference sequence). The CDR3 spans 17 residues. V shed 1 base and J shed 2 bases, with 15 bases lying between them. The CDR3 sequence: CASSLDRGTGTYNEQFF. The CDR3 nucleotides read TGTGCCAGCAGCTTAGACCGCGGGACCGGGACCTACAATGAGCAGTTCTTC.

V is TRBV19 and J is TRBJ1-2; a weak D match, TRBD1 (5 bases). CDR1 and CDR2 from the germline V gene are LNHDA and SQIVND (reference sequence). V lost 1 base, J lost 8 bases, and 8 bases lay in between. CDR3 length: 12 amino acids. The CDR3 loop reads CASSIVGTGYTF. The DNA for the CDR3 is TGTGCCAGTAGTATAGTGGGGACCGGCTACACCTTC.

This sequence joins TRBV2 and TRBJ2-1; D might be TRBD2 (6 bases). V was cut by 10 bases and J by 11 bases, with 21 bases left in between. The CDR3 consists of 13 residues. Per germline, CDR1 SNHLY and CDR2 FYNNEI. The CDR3 sequence: CATRGTEGMKQFF. CDR3 nucleotides: TGTGCCACTAGAGGAACGGAGGGAATGAAGCAGTTCTTC.

The chain is built from TRBV12-5 and TRBJ1-3; TRBD1 agrees at 7 bases. CDR1 is LGHNT, CDR2 FRNRAP, per germline. V lost 6 bases to trimming and J lost 2 bases; unmatched junction nucleotides: 13. The CDR3 length is 17 residues. The CDR3 loop is CASGSDRVLKTGNTIYF. The CDR3 DNA reads TGTGCTAGTGGGAGCGACAGGGTCCTAAAGACTGGAAACACCATATATTTT.

The chain recombines TRBV18 with TRBJ2-5; D ambiguous. CDR1 KGHSH and CDR2 LQKENI come from the germline V gene. V was pared by 0 bases and J by 2 bases, with 7 bases between. CDR3 size: 14 residues. CDR3 region: CASSPPFPQETQYF. DNA for the CDR3: TGTGCCAGCTCACCACCCTTCCCGCAAGAGACCCAGTACTTC. The full variable domain, with the rest looked up from reference TRBV18 and TRBJ2-5, is NAGVMQNPRHLVRRRGQEARLRCSPMKGHSHVYWYRQLPEEGLKFMVYLQKENIIDESGMPKERFSAEFPKEGPSILRIQQVVRGDSAAYFCASSPPFPQETQYFGPGTRLLVL.

This clone was seen once. The chain links TRBV10-1 to TRBJ2-3; 8 nucleotides agree with TRBD2. The germline V gene has CDR1 WNHNN and CDR2 SYGVQD (reference sequence). The CDR3 consists of 17 residues. The V and J ends lost 0 bases and 3 bases, in that order; junction bases with no gene match: 8. The chain's CDR3 is CASSESVAGPKTDTQYF. The CDR3 DNA reads as TGCGCCAGCAGTGAGTCGGTAGCGGGACCTAAAACAGATACGCAGTATTTT.

This clone turned up a few times. The rearrangement links TRBV27 to TRBJ1-4; 9 nucleotides align to TRBD1. Germline assignment: CDR1 MNHEY and CDR2 SMNVEV (reference sequence). The CDR3 is 16 residues long. With 4 bases clipped from V and 7 bases from J, the junction kept 10 bases outside the gene matches. The CDR3 DNA sequence: TGTGCCAGCAGTTCCAACGATGGGACAGGGTTTGAAAAACTGTTTTTT. Its translation is CASSSNDGTGFEKLFF. The complete variable domain, with remaining parts taken from reference TRBV27 and TRBJ1-4, reads EAQVTQNPRYLITVTGKKLTVTCSQNMNHEYMSWYRQDPGLGLRQIYYSMNVEVTDKGDVPEGYKVSRKEKRNFPLILESPSPNQTSLYFCASSSNDGTGFEKLFFGSGTQLSVL.

The CDR3 sequence is CASSYPLEQYF. The CDR3 nucleotides read TGTGCCAGCAGTTACCCATTGGAGCAGTACTTC. V gene TRBV2 combines with J gene TRBJ2-7; D ambiguous. The germline CDR1 and CDR2 sequences are SNHLY and FYNNEI. Between the trimmed V and J ends, which lost 5 bases and 7 bases, there was a span of 9 bases. The CDR3 is made up of 11 amino acids.

The chain links TRBV6-5 to TRBJ2-5, with TRBD1 matching over 7 bases. The length of the CDR3 is 14 residues. From germline, CDR1 is MNHEY and CDR2 SVGAGI. The V segment lost 4 bases and the J segment 6 bases; nucleotides outside the gene matches: 8. The CDR3 region is CASSSHGQVQTQYF. For the CDR3, the DNA is TGTGCCAGCAGTTCCCATGGACAGGTTCAGACCCAGTACTTC.

CDR3 in amino acids: CASSYSERRTDTQYF. The CDR3 nucleotides are TGTGCCAGCAGTTACTCGGAGAGACGCACAGATACGCAGTATTTT. J is TRBJ2-3 and V is TRBV6-5; D is unclear. V shed 0 bases and J shed 1 base, with 8 bases lying between them. This CDR3 spans 15 amino acids. Per the germline V gene, CDR1 is MNHEY and CDR2 is SVGAGI.

The chain recombines TRBV4-2 with TRBJ1-1, with D perhaps TRBD1 (6 bases). V lost 0 bases and J lost 10, with 15 bases in between. Per the germline V gene, CDR1 is LGHNA and CDR2 is YNFKEQ. This CDR3 has 14 residues. The CDR3 spells CASSQDPGGAGAFF. In DNA form, the CDR3 reads TGTGCCAGCAGCCAAGATCCGGGGGGGGCCGGAGCTTTCTTT.

The gene calls are TRBV18 and TRBJ1-4; 10 positions match TRBD1. CDR3 length equals 13 residues. Looked up from germline, CDR1 is KGHSH and CDR2 is LQKENI. V was pared by 5 bases and J by 8 bases, with 2 bases of the junction left unmatched. DNA for the CDR3: TGTGCCAGCTCATTGGGACAGGGGGAAAAACTGTTTTTT. Protein: CASSLGQGEKLFF.

The chain joins TRBV5-1 to TRBJ1-2, with 11 bases lining up with TRBD1. CDR1 SGHRS and CDR2 YFSETQ come from the germline V gene. This CDR3 spans 14 amino acids. The V gene end was trimmed by 3 bases and the J gene end by 7 bases; junction bases not matched to a gene: 5. The CDR3 reads CASSSGQGAGGYTF. Written as DNA, the CDR3 is TGCGCCAGCAGCTCCGGACAGGGGGCAGGTGGCTACACCTTC.

The J gene is TRBJ2-1, the V gene TRBV11-3; D call uncertain. V gave up 1 base and J gave up 3 bases, with 7 bases separating them. The germline gives CDR1 SGHNT, CDR2 YENEEA. This CDR3 is 14 amino acids long. The CDR3, as DNA: TGTGCCAGCAGCTTAGCTTTGAACTACAATGAGCAGTTCTTC. It encodes CASSLALNYNEQFF.